This T cell receptor (beta chain) came from a study of CD8+CD57+ T cells in acquired aplastic anemia. Study context: The average for DNA from sorted CD4+ and CD8+ cells was roughly 3 ug.

The authors sequenced patients whose flow cytometry had shown CD8+CD57+ cell expansion. Each of the patients presented with severe acquired aplastic anemia. In the case of this clonotype: Its antigen is unidentified.

Study results and limitations: Patients and controls shared 25 to 30 CD8+ CDR3 sequences, highly expressed in patients.

Germline V gives CDR1 ENHRY, CDR2 SYGVKD. The CDR3 consists of 15 residues. V was pared by 8 bases and J by 7 bases, with 10 bases of the junction left unmatched. According to the study, genomic DNA was the template for TCR beta VDJ and CDR3 profiling. Each CDR3 protein gets one entry after TCRdb re-called the reads with MiXCR. The sample records about 180,000 distinct CDR3 sequences, about three fifths being singletons. The sample consisted of sorted CD4+, CD8+, or CD8+CD57+ T cells (not recorded which) from PBMCs. This receptor was taken from a human donor with aplastic anemia. This chain uses TRBV10-3 with TRBJ1-6; TRBD1 aligns across 8 bases. The CDR3 region has the DNA TGTGCCATCTTGGAGCAGGGGGCCCGAAATTCACCCCTCCACTTT. This translates into CAILEQGARNSPLHF.